Listed below are T cell receptor beta chains from one sample, sequenced in a study of control samples from healthy donors and cancer patients. Sequenced by immunoSEQ multiplex PCR; TCRdb stores in-frame clones only, minus some. The sample records tens of thousands of clones, about 82% being singletons. Sequencing was performed on blood. Receptor source: a man aged 25 to 40 in good health. Each CDR3 is given with its conserved first and last residue. D genes are given only for firm matches. Clone size is given for some rows only: seen once, a few or many times, or a class if the clone is expanded.

j_call,d_call,clone_size,v_call,cdr3_nt,cdr3_aa
TRBJ1-5,.,.,TRBV6-6,TGTGCCAGCATCCTACAGGATCCGAATGGGCCCCAGCATTTT,CASILQDPNGPQHF
TRBJ1-4,.,.,TRBV18,TGTGCCAGCTCACGGAGAGGAATTCGGGACAATGAAAAACTGTTTTTT,CASSRRGIRDNEKLFF
TRBJ2-7,.,.,TRBV4-1,TGCGCCAGCAGCCAAGTTCAGGGGTCCTACGAGCAGTACTTC,CASSQVQGSYEQYF
TRBJ1-2,.,few,TRBV28,TGTGCCAGCAGTTTGAGGGCGGGTACTAGGAGCTACACCTTC,CASSLRAGTRSYTF
TRBJ1-2,TRBD1,.,TRBV28,TGTGCCAGTAGAGACAGGGGGATACGGGGCTACACCTTC,CASRDRGIRGYTF
TRBJ1-6,.,.,TRBV7-8,TGTGCCAGCAGCTTGCAGGGAGGCAATTCACCCCTCCACTTT,CASSLQGGNSPLHF
TRBJ2-7,.,.,TRBV2,TGTGCCAGCAGTGGAAATGTCGGGTCCTACGAGCAGTACTTC,CASSGNVGSYEQYF
TRBJ1-2,.,.,TRBV25-1,TGTGCCAGCAGTGAGCGTTGGAGCCTCCTTATCGAAGGCTACACCTTC,CASSERWSLLIEGYTF
TRBJ1-2,TRBD1,.,TRBV7-3,TGTGCCAGCAGCCCTTCAGGGGGCGGCTACACCTTC,CASSPSGGGYTF
TRBJ1-1,.,.,TRBV7-9,TGTGCCAGCAGCGTACAGCTGAACACTGAAGCTTTCTTT,CASSVQLNTEAFF